This is a list of T cell receptor beta chains from one sample in a study of technical replicates of blood from a few donors. The assay was immunoSEQ multiplex PCR, and TCRdb's table has in-frame clones only and misses some. The sample records about 61,000 clones, around 97% being singletons. The source material was T cells isolated from PBMCs. All receptors derive from a human donor in good health. The CDR3 runs from the conserved cysteine through the conserved F or W. Each record gives: CDR3 length, V gene, J gene, clone size, CDR3 protein. The size field is filled for only some rows; it gives once, few, many or a size class.

>13|TRBV6-1|TRBJ1-2|.
CASSGPGTGGYTF
>12|TRBV7-8|TRBJ1-5|once
CASSPLNQPQHF
>13|TRBV5-6|TRBJ2-5|.
CASSLEGQETQYF
>17|TRBV4-1|TRBJ2-3|.
CASFPRELAGTTDTQYF
>15|TRBV27|TRBJ1-1|.
CASSKRWDMGAEAFF
>16|TRBV6-4|TRBJ2-7|.
CASSLRDSPRSYEQYF
>14|TRBV19|TRBJ1-2|.
CASSIDPKAYGYTF
>20|TRBV5-1|TRBJ2-7|.
CASSLKRDTPSFLSSYEQYF
>12|TRBV6-5|TRBJ2-1|.
CASRGSQNEQFF
>15|TRBV6-4|TRBJ2-1|.
CASSDWGEALNEQFF
>13|TRBV5-1|TRBJ2-7|.
CASKDPGSYEQYF
>18|TRBV19|TRBJ2-6|.
CASTLMTGAGSGANVLTF
>13|TRBV6-1|TRBJ1-4|.
CASISGNNEKLFF
>15|TRBV10-3|TRBJ2-7|.
CAISEGRGARYEQYF
>13|TRBV19|TRBJ2-1|.
CASQGRPYNEQFF
>16|TRBV12-2|TRBJ1-1|.
CASRLETTGMNTEAFF
>16|TRBV11-3|TRBJ2-2|.
CASSFGLAPSPGELFF
>14|TRBV19|TRBJ2-1|.
CASRGLAGGNEQFF
>20|TRBV4-2|TRBJ2-3|.
CASSQAKAGDYSGITDTQYF
>15|TRBV12-5|TRBJ2-3|.
CASGSGTGITDTQYF